Listed below are T cell receptor beta chains from one sample, sequenced in a study of human T cells and chemical hapten exposure. MiXCR was run by TCRdb on the RACE reads, yielding one entry per CDR3 protein. The sample lists some 45,000 distinct CDR3 sequences; 9.5% to 15% were seen once. The source material was whole blood, sampled in connection with sensitization to the hapten diphenylcyclopropenone (DPC). The receptors stem from a woman aged 25 to 39 with alopecia areata. Some clones in this sample may be carry-over from other donors' samples. The CDR3 runs from the conserved cysteine through the conserved F or W. Fields, in order: V gene, clone size, D gene, J gene, CDR3 DNA, CDR3 protein. A D gene is named only where the DNA matches it firmly. Some rows have no size entry. The others give once, few or many, or a class for an expanded clone.

TRBV27,many,-,TRBJ2-3,TGTGCCAGCAGTTTATCTGCAAGCACAGATACGCAGTATTTT,CASSLSASTDTQYF
TRBV11-2,-,-,TRBJ2-1,TGTGCCAGCAGCTTACCAGGAAGTGGGGAAGGGGGCAATGAGCAGTTCTTC,CASSLPGSGEGGNEQFF
TRBV29-1,-,TRBD1,TRBJ2-2,TGCAGCGTTGATACCGTCGAAGGGACAGGGAACACCGGGGAGCTGTTTTTT,CSVDTVEGTGNTGELFF
TRBV20-1,-,TRBD2,TRBJ2-3,TGCAGTGCTAGTACTAGCGGGTTCACAGATACGCAGTATTTT,CSASTSGFTDTQYF
TRBV20-1,many,TRBD2,TRBJ2-1,TGCAGTGCTAGAGGGGCTAGCGGGAGGTTTGAGCAGTTCTTC,CSARGASGRFEQFF
TRBV4-3,many,-,TRBJ2-7,TGCGCCAGCAGCCAAGGGACATCTTACGAGCAGTACTTC,CASSQGTSYEQYF
TRBV29-1,few,-,TRBJ2-3,TGCAGCGTTCAAACGGACTTCATCGGTACGCAGTATTTT,CSVQTDFIGTQYF
TRBV5-5,many,-,TRBJ1-1,TGTGCCAGCAGCTTGGACCCCGTCCTGACCACTGAAGCTTTCTTT,CASSLDPVLTTEAFF
TRBV19,many,-,TRBJ2-3,TGTGCCAGCAAACCGGACAGCTCCTCAGATACGCAGTATTTT,CASKPDSSSDTQYF
TRBV6-5,many,-,TRBJ2-7,TGTGCCAGCAGTTACTCGAGAAAGAGCGGAGCCATCCACTTC,CASSYSRKSGAIHF
TRBV30,-,-,TRBJ1-5,TGTGCCTGGAGTGGGCAGGATAATCAGCCCCAGCATTTT,CAWSGQDNQPQHF
TRBV29-1,-,TRBD1,TRBJ2-1,TGCAGCGTCAAGGGACAGGCAGACTACAATGAGCAGTTCTTC,CSVKGQADYNEQFF
TRBV7-9,-,-,TRBJ2-3,TGTGCCAGCAGCCAGAGTAGGGACCTCAAGTATTTT,CASSQSRDLKYF
TRBV7-9,-,-,TRBJ1-2,TGTGCCAGCAGCCCGCCCTGGGAGAAGGCCTCTAACTATGGCTACACCTTC,CASSPPWEKASNYGYTF
TRBV29-1,-,-,TRBJ1-2,TGCAGCGTTAGAGGGGCGTACGGCTACACCTTC,CSVRGAYGYTF
TRBV13,few,-,TRBJ2-1,TGTGCCAGCAGCTCCCAACTAGTTGGGGAGCAGTTCTTC,CASSSQLVGEQFF
TRBV12-3/TRBV12-4,-,-,TRBJ1-2,TGTGCCAGCAGTTTAGTATGGGAGGCAGGCTACACCTTC,CASSLVWEAGYTF
TRBV29-1,few,-,TRBJ2-4,TGCAGCGTCTTCGGAGGGCAGGCTAAAAACATTCAGTACTTC,CSVFGGQAKNIQYF